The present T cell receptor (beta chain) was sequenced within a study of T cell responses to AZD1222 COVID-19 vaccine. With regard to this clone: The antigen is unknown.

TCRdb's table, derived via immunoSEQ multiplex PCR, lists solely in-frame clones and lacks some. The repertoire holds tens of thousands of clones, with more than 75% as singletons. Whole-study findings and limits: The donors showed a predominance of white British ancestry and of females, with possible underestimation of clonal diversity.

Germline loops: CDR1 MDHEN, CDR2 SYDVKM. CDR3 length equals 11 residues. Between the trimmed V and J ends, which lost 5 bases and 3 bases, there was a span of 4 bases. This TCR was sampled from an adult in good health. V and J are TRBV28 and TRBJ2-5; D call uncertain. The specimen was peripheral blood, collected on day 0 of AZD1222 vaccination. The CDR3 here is CASSREETQYF. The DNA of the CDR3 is TGTGCCAGCAGTAGAGAAGAGACCCAGTACTTC.